This paragraph reports one T cell receptor beta chain. No antigen is known for it. These data belong to a study of T cell repertoires in cytomegalovirus infection. Study-level information: Recently identified HLA-C-restricted CMV epitopes were among the peptides used. Public TCR beta signatures marked donors with CMV infection and the matching HLA. Findings and limits, study-wide: Dominating the ex vivo response were TCR beta clonotypes that were CMV-specific and HLA-C-restricted. CMV carriers having the relevant HLA were flagged by cumulative public TCR beta family frequency.

TCRdb reprocessed the reads via MiXCR and lists one record per CDR3 protein. The sample yields 300,000 to 400,000 distinct CDR3 sequences, roughly 29% seen once. Germline V gives CDR1 DFQATT, CDR2 SNEGSKA (reference sequence). The ends were cut back, 4 bases at V and 2 bases at J, with 11 bases in the middle. The CDR3 is 14 amino acids. The source is a human donor in good health (CMV status not recorded). Some clones in this sample may be carry-over from other donors' samples. The gene calls are TRBV20-1 and TRBJ2-2, with no clear D. This specimen consisted of cultured PBMCs, obtained from culture after CMV antigen stimulation. CDR3: CSAKRPLNTGELFF. The CDR3 bases are TGCAGTGCTAAACGACCGTTAAACACCGGGGAGCTGTTTTTT.